This is a list of T cell receptor beta chains from one sample in a study of CD8 T cells in Susac syndrome. Each CDR3 protein gets one entry after TCRdb re-called the immunoSEQ multiplex PCR reads with MiXCR. The data show 250,000 to 300,000 distinct CDR3 sequences, roughly 84% seen once. Material: CD8+ T cells from PBMCs. These TCRs come from a human donor with multiple sclerosis. The CDR3 runs from the conserved cysteine through the conserved F or W. Each record gives: V gene, J gene, D gene, clone size, CDR3 DNA, CDR3 protein. The D gene is left open where the match is weak. The size entry is marked missing in some rows and otherwise reads once, few, many or a size class.

TRBV10-3	TRBJ2-7	TRBD1	NA	TGTGCCATCAGCCTCCCGGGACAGGGCAACGAGCAGTACTTC	CAISLPGQGNEQYF
TRBV7-9	TRBJ1-4	TRBD1	NA	TGTGCCAGCAGCTTGGTGACAGGGGGATTTGAAAAACTGTTTTTT	CASSLVTGGFEKLFF
TRBV27	TRBJ1-1	NA	NA	TGTGCCAGCAGTCCGATTCTGCACACTGAAGCTTTCTTT	CASSPILHTEAFF
TRBV27	TRBJ1-5	NA	NA	TGTGCCAGCAGTTGGTCAAACAATCAGCCCCAGCATTTT	CASSWSNNQPQHF
TRBV7-8	TRBJ1-4	NA	NA	TGTGCCAGCAGCTTACGGGGGGTTTCGGAAAAACTGTTTTTT	CASSLRGVSEKLFF
TRBV30	TRBJ2-1	NA	NA	TGTGCCTGGAAAGCAGCGAGCTCCTACAATGAGCAGTTCTTC	CAWKAASSYNEQFF
TRBV7-9	TRBJ1-1	NA	once	TGTGCCAGCAGCCCCCAGCCCTCTGAAGCTTTCTTT	CASSPQPSEAFF
TRBV7-8	TRBJ2-3	NA	NA	TGTGCCAGCAGCTTAGGGGAGGCGCAGTATTTT	CASSLGEAQYF
TRBV29-1	TRBJ1-2	TRBD1	NA	TGCAGCGTTGCGAGACAGGGGAATTCGGATGGCTACACCTTC	CSVARQGNSDGYTF
TRBV7-9	TRBJ1-2	NA	NA	TGTGCCAGCAGCTCCACAGGGTCCTACTATGGCTACACCTTC	CASSSTGSYYGYTF
TRBV2	TRBJ2-7	NA	NA	TGTGCCACTTCGGGTTACGAGCAGTACTTC	CATSGYEQYF
TRBV5-1	TRBJ2-1	TRBD2	NA	TGCGCCAGCGGGATAGCGGGAGGTTACAATGAGCAGTTCTTC	CASGIAGGYNEQFF
TRBV2	TRBJ1-6	NA	NA	TGTGCCAGCAGTGAAGGGAATTCACCCCTCCACTTT	CASSEGNSPLHF
TRBV7-9	TRBJ2-1	TRBD2	NA	TGTGCCAGCAGCTTAGCGAAGGCGGGAGTGCTCTTC	CASSLAKAGVLF
TRBV14	TRBJ2-5	NA	NA	TGTGCCAGCAGCCAAGCGGCGGGCGGGGAGACCCAGTACTTC	CASSQAAGGETQYF
TRBV14	TRBJ1-1	NA	NA	TGTGCCAGCAGCCCCATCGACAGAATGAACACTGAAGCTTTCTTT	CASSPIDRMNTEAFF
TRBV9	TRBJ2-7	NA	NA	TGTGCCAGCAGCCCTAAAGCTATCGGCTACGAGCAGTACTTC	CASSPKAIGYEQYF
TRBV20-1	TRBJ2-7	TRBD2	NA	TGCAGTGCTAGAGACACATGGATTCAAAGCGGGGGCTCCTACGAGCAGTACTTC	CSARDTWIQSGGSYEQYF
TRBV3-1	TRBJ2-5	TRBD2	NA	TGTGCCAGCGGATATAGCGGGAGGTTAGAGACCCAGTACTTC	CASGYSGRLETQYF
TRBV2	TRBJ2-2	TRBD1	once	TGTGCCACCCACAGGGGGTCGGACACCGGGGAGCTGTTTTTT	CATHRGSDTGELFF
TRBV6-1	TRBJ1-1	NA	NA	TGTGCCAGCAGGCCAGGGAGTACCACTGAAGCTTTCTTT	CASRPGSTTEAFF
TRBV12-3/TRBV12-4	TRBJ2-7	TRBD2	few	TGTGCCAGCAGTTGGACTAGCGGAGCCTACGAGCAGTACTTC	CASSWTSGAYEQYF
TRBV7-9	TRBJ2-7	TRBD2	NA	TGTGCCAGCAGCTTACCGTCGGGACTAGCGATTTACGAGCAGTACTTC	CASSLPSGLAIYEQYF
TRBV14	TRBJ2-3	TRBD2	NA	TGTGCCAGCAGCCTCCGACTAGCGAAACCGGAAGATACGCAGTATTTT	CASSLRLAKPEDTQYF